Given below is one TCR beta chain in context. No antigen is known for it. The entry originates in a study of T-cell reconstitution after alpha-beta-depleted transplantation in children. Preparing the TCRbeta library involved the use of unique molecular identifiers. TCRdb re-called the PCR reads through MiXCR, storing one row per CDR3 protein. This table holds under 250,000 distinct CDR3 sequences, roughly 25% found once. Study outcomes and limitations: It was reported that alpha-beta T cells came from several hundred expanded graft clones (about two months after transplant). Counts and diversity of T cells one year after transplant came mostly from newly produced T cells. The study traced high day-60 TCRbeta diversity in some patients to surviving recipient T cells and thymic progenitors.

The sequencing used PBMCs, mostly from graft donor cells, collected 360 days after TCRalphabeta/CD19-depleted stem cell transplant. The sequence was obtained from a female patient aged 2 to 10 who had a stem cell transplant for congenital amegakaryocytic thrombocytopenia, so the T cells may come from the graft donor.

The CDR3: CASSVVVAGGPKGQFF. For the CDR3, the DNA is TGTGCCAGCTCAGTGGTCGTAGCGGGGGGGCCCAAGGGGCAGTTCTTC. This chain links TRBV2 with TRBJ2-1; 11 bases are a match to TRBD2. Unmatched junction bases numbered 18, after V lost 8 bases and J lost 12 bases. Germline V gene lookup returns CDR1 SNHLY and CDR2 FYNNEI. The CDR3 extends over 16 amino acids.